The clone carrying this T cell receptor beta chain was detected only a few times. The germline V gene has CDR1 SGDLS and CDR2 YYNGEE. This CDR3 has 15 amino acids. The trim removed 4 bases at V and 4 bases at J, leaving 9 bases unmatched. Using its own MiXCR run on the RT-PCR reads, TCRdb lists one record per CDR3 protein. The table has more than 600,000 distinct CDR3 sequences, 12% to 15% seen once. Sequenced sample: memory CD4+ T cells from blood. The clonotype was recovered from a female donor in good health, serving as a healthy control. The gene calls are TRBV9 and TRBJ2-3; TRBD2 agrees at 7 bases. The CDR3 nucleotides are TGTGCCAGCAGCATCCGAAGCGGGGAGGCAGATACGCAGTATTTT. This codes for CASSIRSGEADTQYF.